These T cell receptor beta chains were read from a single sample in a study of cytomegalovirus exposure and HLA in healthy donors. The data were produced by immunoSEQ multiplex PCR, yet TCRdb's version contains in-frame clones alone and is incomplete. The sample lists 120,000 or so clones, 60% to 85% seen once, with more than 1% in the top ten. Sequencing used PBMCs. All receptors derive from a female donor in good health and CMV-seronegative. Both conserved end residues are part of each CDR3. A D gene is named only where the DNA matches it firmly. Only some rows state a clone size, as once, few, many or a class for expanded clones.

CASKEKGGGAAYEQYF TGTGCCAGCAAGGAGAAGGGCGGGGGGGCGGCCTACGAGCAGTACTTC TRBJ2-7 NA 16 TRBD2 TRBV2
CASSRGQGSKTQYF TGTGCCAGCTCCAGGGGGCAGGGAAGTAAGACCCAGTACTTC TRBJ2-5 NA 14 TRBD1 TRBV27
CASSPRTGGRIEQYF TGTGCCAGCAGCCCCCGGACAGGGGGCCGCATCGAGCAGTACTTC TRBJ2-7 once 15 TRBD1 TRBV9
CASRPQGLAKNIQYF TGTGCCAGCAGACCCCAGGGTCTAGCCAAAAACATTCAGTACTTC TRBJ2-4 NA 15 NA TRBV2
CASTLRGTGWEFGYNEQFF TGTGCCAGCACCTTACGGGGGACAGGGTGGGAATTCGGCTACAATGAGCAGTTCTTC TRBJ2-1 NA 19 NA TRBV21-1
CASSPGTGNEKLFF TGTGCCAGCAGTCCCGGGACAGGGAATGAAAAACTGTTTTTT TRBJ1-4 NA 14 TRBD1 TRBV2
CASSYFGGEYYNEQFF TGTGCCAGCAGTTACTTCGGCGGAGAATATTACAATGAGCAGTTCTTC TRBJ2-1 few 16 NA TRBV6-5
CASSGQQDEQFF TGTGCCAGCAGCGGACAACAGGATGAGCAGTTCTTC TRBJ2-1 few 12 NA TRBV9
CASSSPGWSTEAFF TGTGCCAGTAGTAGCCCAGGGTGGTCCACTGAAGCTTTCTTT TRBJ1-1 few 14 NA TRBV19
CASSLAGTGRSYGYTF TGTGCCAGCAGCTTGGCTGGGACAGGCCGCTCTTATGGCTACACCTTC TRBJ1-2 NA 16 TRBD1 TRBV5-5
CASIGLTSGRSTGYNEQFF TGTGCCAGCATCGGATTGACTAGCGGGAGGTCTACGGGTTACAATGAGCAGTTCTTC TRBJ2-1 once 19 TRBD2 TRBV5-6
CASSLWGGATGELFF TGTGCCAGCAGCTTGTGGGGGGGAGCCACCGGGGAGCTGTTTTTT TRBJ2-2 few 15 TRBD2 TRBV5-5
CASSAREQGVTEAFF TGTGCCAGCAGCGCCCGGGAACAGGGGGTCACTGAAGCTTTCTTT TRBJ1-1 NA 15 TRBD1 TRBV7-2
CASSWKAGEQFF TGTGCCAGCAGCTGGAAAGCGGGTGAGCAGTTCTTC TRBJ2-1 NA 12 NA TRBV7-9
CASSSWGEGEQYF TGTGCCAGCAGCTCTTGGGGGGAGGGCGAGCAGTACTTC TRBJ2-7 NA 13 TRBD2 TRBV9
CASRYARLGGSYNEQFF TGTGCCAGCAGGTACGCCCGGCTAGGGGGCTCCTACAATGAGCAGTTCTTC TRBJ2-1 NA 17 NA TRBV5-4
CASRMGLAGGDEVTQYF TGTGCCAGCAGAATGGGACTAGCGGGAGGAGATGAGGTTACGCAGTATTTT TRBJ2-3 NA 17 TRBD2 TRBV7-3
CASSELVGGIQYF TGCGCCAGCAGTGAGTTGGTGGGGGGCATTCAGTACTTC TRBJ2-4 few 13 NA TRBV10-1
CASSLRVGAHSGANVLTF TGTGCCAGCAGTTTAAGAGTGGGGGCCCATTCTGGGGCCAACGTCCTGACTTTC TRBJ2-6 NA 18 NA TRBV27
CASSPGLLNTEAFF TGTGCCAGCAGCCCCGGACTGCTGAACACTGAAGCTTTCTTT TRBJ1-1 NA 14 NA TRBV11-2
CATREGQSKNIQYF TGTGCCACCAGGGAGGGACAGTCAAAAAACATTCAGTACTTC TRBJ2-4 NA 14 NA TRBV15
CASSPRGWTEAFF TGTGCCAGCAGCCCGCGGGGTTGGACTGAAGCTTTCTTT TRBJ1-1 NA 13 NA TRBV5-6
CASSIATGPQHF TGTGCCAGTAGTATAGCTACGGGACCCCAGCATTTT TRBJ1-5 NA 12 NA TRBV19
CASSVEWGGVLTF TGTGCCAGCAGCGTCGAGTGGGGAGGCGTCCTGACTTTC TRBJ2-6 NA 13 NA TRBV7-3
CASSSSSGGQETQYF TGTGCCAGCAGTTCTTCTAGCGGAGGGCAAGAGACCCAGTACTTC TRBJ2-5 NA 15 TRBD2 TRBV6-1
CASSVTGGGMNTEAFF TGTGCCAGCAGCGTCACAGGGGGCGGGATGAACACTGAAGCTTTCTTT TRBJ1-1 NA 16 TRBD1 TRBV9
CASRLAGGTGELFF TGTGCCAGCAGATTAGCGGGAGGCACCGGGGAGCTGTTTTTT TRBJ2-2 NA 14 TRBD2 TRBV27
CASSYGGGSSGNTIYF TGTGCCAGCAGTTACGGCGGCGGGAGCTCTGGAAACACCATATATTTT TRBJ1-3 NA 16 NA TRBV6-5
CASSPQSDTEAFF TGTGCCAGCAGCCCACAAAGTGACACTGAAGCTTTCTTT TRBJ1-1 few 13 NA TRBV11-2
CASSLALGGGTQYF TGTGCCAGCAGCTTAGCTCTCGGGGGTGGCACGCAGTATTTT TRBJ2-3 NA 14 NA TRBV11-2
CASSKGPRSTDTQYF TGTGCCAGCAGCAAAGGCCCGCGAAGCACAGATACGCAGTATTTT TRBJ2-3 NA 15 NA TRBV21-1
CASSEYYVGREVGETQYF TGTGCCAGCAGTGAATATTACGTCGGCAGGGAGGTTGGGGAGACCCAGTACTTC TRBJ2-5 NA 18 NA TRBV6-1
CASSTESPHGPGRPNTEAFF TGTGCCAGCAGCACCGAAAGTCCCCATGGTCCAGGGCGACCGAACACTGAAGCTTTCTTT TRBJ1-1 NA 20 NA TRBV21-1
CASSARGTDTQYF TGTGCCAGCAGCGCACGGGGGACAGATACGCAGTATTTT TRBJ2-3 NA 13 NA TRBV9